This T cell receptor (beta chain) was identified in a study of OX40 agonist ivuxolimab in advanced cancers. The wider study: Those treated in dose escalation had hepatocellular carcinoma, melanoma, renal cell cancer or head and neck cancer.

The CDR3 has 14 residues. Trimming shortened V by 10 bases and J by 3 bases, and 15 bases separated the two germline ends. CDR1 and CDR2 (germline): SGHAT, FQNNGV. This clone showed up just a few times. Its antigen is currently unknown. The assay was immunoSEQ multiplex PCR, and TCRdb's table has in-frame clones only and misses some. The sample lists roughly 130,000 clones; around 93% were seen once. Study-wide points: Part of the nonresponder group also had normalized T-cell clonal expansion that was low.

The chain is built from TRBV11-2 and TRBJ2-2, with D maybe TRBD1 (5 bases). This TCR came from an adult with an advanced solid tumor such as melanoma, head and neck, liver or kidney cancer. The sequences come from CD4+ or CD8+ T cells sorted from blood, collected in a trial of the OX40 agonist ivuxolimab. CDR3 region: CAIKGLSYTGELFF. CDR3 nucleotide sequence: TGTGCCATAAAGGGGCTGAGCTACACCGGGGAGCTGTTTTTT.